What follows are 9 T cell receptor beta chains derived from one specimen sequenced in a study of shared clonotypes between healthy human individuals. Profiled with immunoSEQ multiplex PCR; TCRdb holds only in-frame clones, not every one. This sample has about 1.1 million clones, with approximately 75% found just once. The sequenced sample consisted of memory CD4+ T cells from PBMCs. The subset was: CD45RA-negative fraction. Every receptor here comes from a man aged 18-30 years in good health. Some clones in this sample may be carry-over from other donors' samples.

The V gene is TRBV4-2, the J gene TRBJ2-1, with TRBD2 matching over 10 bases. The CDR3 has 15 amino acids. CDR1 LGHNA and CDR2 YNFKEQ come from the germline V gene. V shed 8 bases and J 7 bases; nucleotides not matched to a gene: 11. The CDR3 coding sequence is TGTGCCAGCGCTATTTCTAGCGGGAGTGGGAATGAGCAGTTCTTC. Its translation: CASAISSGSGNEQFF.

On this clone: One junction end does not reproduce the germline sequence, and a read error may be involved. V and J are TRBV6-1 and TRBJ2-5; 7 bases are a match to TRBD1. CDR1 MNHNS and CDR2 SASEGT come from the germline V gene. This CDR3 region has 13 residues. The CDR3 DNA sequence: TGTGCCAGCAGTGTAGGACAGGAACCGAGGTCCCACTTC. Translation: CASSVGQEPRSHF.

V is TRBV15 and J is TRBJ2-2; tentatively, D is TRBD1 (5 bases). Germline CDR1 is LNHNV and CDR2 is YYDKDF (reference sequence). The CDR3 runs 13 residues. Trimming cost V 7 bases and J 2 bases, with 8 bases left between them. CDR3 amino acids: CATTQGNTGELFF. CDR3 bases: TGTGCCACCACGCAGGGAAACACCGGGGAGCTGTTTTTT.

In DNA, the CDR3 is TGCGCCAGCAGCCTCCATGGACAGGGAAGGCCTGGAAACACCATATATTTT. Protein: CASSLHGQGRPGNTIYF. V is TRBV4-3 and J is TRBJ1-3; 8 bases fit TRBD1. CDR3 length: 17 amino acids. From germline, CDR1 is LGHNA and CDR2 YSLEER. Unmatched junction bases numbered 10, after V lost 4 bases and J lost 2 bases.

The CDR3 spells CASSPGQGLIFSNQPQHF. The CDR3, as DNA: TGTGCCAGCAGCCCGGGACAGGGTCTCATATTTAGCAATCAGCCCCAGCATTTT. This sequence joins TRBV5-5 and TRBJ1-5; TRBD1 agrees at 9 bases. The CDR3 totals 18 residues. The V segment lost 4 bases and the J segment 0 bases; nucleotides outside the gene matches: 11. Germline V lookup: CDR1 SGHKS, CDR2 YYEKEE (reference sequence).

The chain has TRBV15 and TRBJ1-2, with 10 nucleotides matching TRBD1. This CDR3 has 17 residues. Germline V gene sequence: CDR1 LNHNV, CDR2 YYDKDF (reference sequence). With 1 base clipped from V and 5 bases from J, the junction kept 10 bases outside the gene matches. This chain's CDR3 is CATSRVGEGQGRYGYTF. The CDR3 DNA reads TGTGCCACCAGCAGAGTGGGCGAGGGACAGGGGAGGTATGGCTACACCTTC.

The chain recombines TRBV27 with TRBJ1-1; possibly TRBD1 for D (5 bases). The CDR3 consists of 15 residues. V lost 4 bases, J lost 7 bases, and 19 bases lay in between. The germline gives CDR1 MNHEY, CDR2 SMNVEV (reference sequence). In DNA form, the CDR3 reads TGTGCCAGCAGTTCCCCCCTTAGACGGGGCTATGAAGCTTTCTTT. This codes for CASSSPLRRGYEAFF.

The sample holds many counts of this clone. The rearrangement links TRBV19 to TRBJ1-5, with 9 bases matching TRBD1. Losses at the gene ends were 0 bases for V and 4 bases for J; bases not matched to a gene: 4. The CDR3 has 16 amino acids. The V gene's germline CDR1 is LNHDA and CDR2 SQIVND (reference sequence). The CDR3 is CASSIDTGTGNQPQHF. In DNA form, the CDR3 reads TGTGCCAGTAGTATAGACACCGGGACAGGGAATCAGCCCCAGCATTTT.

V usage is TRBV7-2 and J usage is TRBJ1-5; D not certain. V dropped 5 bases and J dropped 10 bases, with 15 bases sitting between them. Germline V gene data show CDR1 as SGHTA and CDR2 as FQGNSA. CDR3 length: 13 amino acids. Written as DNA, the CDR3 is TGTGCCAGCAGCCCCAACCCCGAGGACCCCCAGCATTTT. Amino acid sequence: CASSPNPEDPQHF. The full variable domain, completed using reference TRBV7-2 and TRBJ1-5, is GAGVSQSPSNKVTEKGKDVELRCDPISGHTALYWYRQSLGQGLEFLIYFQGNSAPDKSGLPSDRFSAERTGGSVSTLTIQRTQQEDSAVYLCASSPNPEDPQHFGDGTRLSIL.